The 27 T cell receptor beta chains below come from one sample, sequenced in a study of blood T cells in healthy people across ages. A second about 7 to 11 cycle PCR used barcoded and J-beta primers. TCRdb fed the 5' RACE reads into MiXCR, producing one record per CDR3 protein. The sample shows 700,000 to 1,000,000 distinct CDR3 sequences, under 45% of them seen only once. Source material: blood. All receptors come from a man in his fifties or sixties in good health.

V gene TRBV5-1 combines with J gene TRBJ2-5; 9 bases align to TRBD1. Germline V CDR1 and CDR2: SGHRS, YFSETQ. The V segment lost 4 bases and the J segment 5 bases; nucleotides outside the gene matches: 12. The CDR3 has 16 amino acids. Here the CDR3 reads CASSRGLQTGGETQYF. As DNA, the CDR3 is TGCGCCAGCAGCCGGGGACTACAGACAGGGGGGGAGACCCAGTACTTC.

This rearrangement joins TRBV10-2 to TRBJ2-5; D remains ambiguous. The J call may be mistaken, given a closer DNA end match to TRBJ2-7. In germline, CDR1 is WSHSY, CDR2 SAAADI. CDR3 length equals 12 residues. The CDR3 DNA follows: TGCGCCAGCAGTGAGTATAACCACGAGCAGTACTTC. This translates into CASSEYNHEQYF.

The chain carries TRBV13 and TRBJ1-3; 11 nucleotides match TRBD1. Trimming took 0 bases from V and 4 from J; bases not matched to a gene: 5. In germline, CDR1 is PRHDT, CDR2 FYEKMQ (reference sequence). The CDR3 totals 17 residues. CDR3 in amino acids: CASSLGLGQGDGNTIYF. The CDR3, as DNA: TGTGCCAGCAGCTTAGGCCTGGGACAGGGGGACGGAAACACCATATATTTT.

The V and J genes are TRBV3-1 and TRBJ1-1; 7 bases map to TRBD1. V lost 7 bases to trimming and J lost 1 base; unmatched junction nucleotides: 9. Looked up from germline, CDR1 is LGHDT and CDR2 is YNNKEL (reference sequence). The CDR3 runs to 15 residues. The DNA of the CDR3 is TGTGCCAGCACCCGTAGGGGGCCGAGGAACACTGAAGCTTTCTTT. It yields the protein CASTRRGPRNTEAFF. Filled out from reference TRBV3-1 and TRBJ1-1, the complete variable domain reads DTAVSQTPKYLVTQMGNDKSIKCEQNLGHDTMYWYKQDSKKFLKIMFSYNNKELIINETVPNRFSPKSPDKAHLNLHINSLELGDSAVYFCASTRRGPRNTEAFFGQGTRLTVV.

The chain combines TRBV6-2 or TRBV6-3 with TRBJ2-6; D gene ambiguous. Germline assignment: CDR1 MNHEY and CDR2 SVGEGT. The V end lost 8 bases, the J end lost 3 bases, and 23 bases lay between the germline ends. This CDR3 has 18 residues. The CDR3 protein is CASGYEITRLDGANVLTF. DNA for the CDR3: TGTGCCAGCGGATACGAAATCACGAGATTGGATGGGGCCAACGTCCTGACTTTC.

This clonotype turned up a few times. CDR3 in amino acids: CASSFDGQGNAGSLANVLTF. In DNA form, the CDR3 reads TGCGCCAGCAGCTTTGACGGACAGGGCAACGCTGGGTCTTTGGCCAACGTCCTGACTTTC. This rearrangement joins TRBV5-1 to TRBJ2-6; 8 bases line up with TRBD1. This CDR3 is built from 20 residues. V was clipped by 2 bases and J by 6 bases; unmatched bases: 19. The germline V gene encodes CDR1 SGHRS and CDR2 YFSETQ.

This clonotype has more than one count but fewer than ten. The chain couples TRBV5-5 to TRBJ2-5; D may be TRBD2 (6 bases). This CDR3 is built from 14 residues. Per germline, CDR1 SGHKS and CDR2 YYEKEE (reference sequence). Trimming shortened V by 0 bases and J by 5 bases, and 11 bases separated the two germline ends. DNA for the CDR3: TGTGCCAGCAGCTTGGCCGGGACTTTTGAGACCCAGTACTTC. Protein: CASSLAGTFETQYF.

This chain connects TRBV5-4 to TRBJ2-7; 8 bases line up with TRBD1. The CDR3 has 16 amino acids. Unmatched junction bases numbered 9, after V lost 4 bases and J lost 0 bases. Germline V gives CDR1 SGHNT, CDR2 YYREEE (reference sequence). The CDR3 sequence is CASSGAGGQSSYEQYF. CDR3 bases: TGTGCCAGCAGCGGCGCAGGGGGCCAGAGCTCCTACGAGCAGTACTTC.

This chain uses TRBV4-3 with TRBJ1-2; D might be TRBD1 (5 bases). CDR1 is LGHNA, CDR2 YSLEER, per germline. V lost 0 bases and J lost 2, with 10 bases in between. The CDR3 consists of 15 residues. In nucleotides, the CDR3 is TGCGCCAGCAGCCAAGATCTTCCAGGGAACTATGGCTACACCTTC. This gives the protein CASSQDLPGNYGYTF.

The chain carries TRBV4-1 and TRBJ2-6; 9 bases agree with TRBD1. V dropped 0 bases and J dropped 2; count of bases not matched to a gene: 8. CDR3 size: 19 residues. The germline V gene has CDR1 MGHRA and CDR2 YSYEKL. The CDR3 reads CASSQDQWDRETGANVLTF. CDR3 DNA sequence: TGCGCCAGCAGCCAAGATCAGTGGGACAGGGAAACTGGGGCCAACGTCCTGACTTTC.

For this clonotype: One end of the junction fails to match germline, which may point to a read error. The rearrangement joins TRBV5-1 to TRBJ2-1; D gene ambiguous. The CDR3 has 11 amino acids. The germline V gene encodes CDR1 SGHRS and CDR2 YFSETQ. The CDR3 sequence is CAGSTIGEQFF. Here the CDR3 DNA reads TGCGCCGGCAGCACGATCGGTGAGCAGTTCTTC.

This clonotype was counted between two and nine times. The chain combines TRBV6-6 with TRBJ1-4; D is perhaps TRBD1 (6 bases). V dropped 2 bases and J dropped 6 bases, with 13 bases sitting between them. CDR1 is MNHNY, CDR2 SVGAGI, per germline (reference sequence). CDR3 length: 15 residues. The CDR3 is CASSYRGRGDEKLFF. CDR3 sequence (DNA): TGTGCCAGCAGTTACCGGGGCAGGGGCGATGAAAAACTGTTTTTT.

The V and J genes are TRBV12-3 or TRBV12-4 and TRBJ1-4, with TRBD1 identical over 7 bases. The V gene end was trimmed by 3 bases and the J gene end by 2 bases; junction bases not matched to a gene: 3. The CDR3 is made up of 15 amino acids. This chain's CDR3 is CASSFSTGTNEKLFF. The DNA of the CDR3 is TGTGCCAGCAGTTTCTCGACAGGGACTAATGAAAAACTGTTTTTT.

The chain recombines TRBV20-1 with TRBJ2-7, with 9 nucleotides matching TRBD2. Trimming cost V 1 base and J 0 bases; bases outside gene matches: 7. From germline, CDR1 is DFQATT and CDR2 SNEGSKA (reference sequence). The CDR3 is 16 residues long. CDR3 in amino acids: CSARVPAGGISYEQYF. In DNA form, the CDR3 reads TGCAGTGCTAGAGTCCCAGCGGGGGGCATCTCCTACGAGCAGTACTTC.

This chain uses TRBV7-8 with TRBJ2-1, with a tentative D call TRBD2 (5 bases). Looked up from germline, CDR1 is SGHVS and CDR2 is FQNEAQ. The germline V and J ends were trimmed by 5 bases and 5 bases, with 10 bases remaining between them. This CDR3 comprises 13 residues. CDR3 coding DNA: TGTGCCAGCAGCCCCGGGATGCACAATGAGCAGTTCTTC. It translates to CASSPGMHNEQFF.

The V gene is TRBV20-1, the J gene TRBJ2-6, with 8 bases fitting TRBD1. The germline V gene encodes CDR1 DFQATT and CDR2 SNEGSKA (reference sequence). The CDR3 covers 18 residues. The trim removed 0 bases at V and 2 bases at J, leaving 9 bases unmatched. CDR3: CSARDPRTGITGANVLTF. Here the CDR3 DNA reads TGCAGTGCTAGAGATCCGAGGACAGGGATAACTGGGGCCAACGTCCTGACTTTC.

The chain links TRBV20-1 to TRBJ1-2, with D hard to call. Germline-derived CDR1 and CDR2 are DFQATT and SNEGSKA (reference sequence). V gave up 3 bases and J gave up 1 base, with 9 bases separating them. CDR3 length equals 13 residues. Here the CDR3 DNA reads TGCAGTGCTAGGGCGAACATTAACTATGGCTACACCTTC. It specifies CSARANINYGYTF.

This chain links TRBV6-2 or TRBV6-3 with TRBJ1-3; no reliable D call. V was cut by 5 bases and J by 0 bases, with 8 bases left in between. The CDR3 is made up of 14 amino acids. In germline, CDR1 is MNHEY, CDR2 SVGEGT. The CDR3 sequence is CASSDRYSGNTIYF. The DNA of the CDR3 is TGTGCCAGCAGTGATCGGTACTCTGGAAACACCATATATTTT.

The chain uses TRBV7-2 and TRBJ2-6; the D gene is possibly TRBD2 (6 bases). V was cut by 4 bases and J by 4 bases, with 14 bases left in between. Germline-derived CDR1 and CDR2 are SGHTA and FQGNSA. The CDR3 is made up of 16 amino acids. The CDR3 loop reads CASSSSRGSGANVLTF. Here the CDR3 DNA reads TGTGCCAGCAGCTCGTCTCGGGGGTCCGGGGCCAACGTCCTGACTTTC.

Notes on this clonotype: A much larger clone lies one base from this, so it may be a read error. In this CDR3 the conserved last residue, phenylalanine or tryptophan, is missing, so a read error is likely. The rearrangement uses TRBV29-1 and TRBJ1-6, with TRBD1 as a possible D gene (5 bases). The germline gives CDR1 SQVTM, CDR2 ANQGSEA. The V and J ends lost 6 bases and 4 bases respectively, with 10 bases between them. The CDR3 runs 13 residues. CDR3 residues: CSVRDGYNSPLHS. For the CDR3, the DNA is TGCAGCGTCCGGGACGGGTATAATTCACCCCTCCACTCT.

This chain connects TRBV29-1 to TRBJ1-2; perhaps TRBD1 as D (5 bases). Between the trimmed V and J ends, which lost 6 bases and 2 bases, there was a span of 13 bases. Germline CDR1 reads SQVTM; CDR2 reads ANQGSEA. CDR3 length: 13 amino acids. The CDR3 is CSVPSDRNYGYTF. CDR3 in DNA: TGCAGCGTACCATCCGACAGAAACTATGGCTACACCTTC.

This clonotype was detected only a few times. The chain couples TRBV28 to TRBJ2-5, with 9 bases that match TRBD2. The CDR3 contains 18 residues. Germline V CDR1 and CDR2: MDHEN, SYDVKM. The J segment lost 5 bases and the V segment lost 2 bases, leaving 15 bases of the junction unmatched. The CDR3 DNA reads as TGTGCCAGCAGTTTAGGGGCTAGCGGGGTACCGTGGGGGGAGACCCAGTACTTC. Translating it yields CASSLGASGVPWGETQYF.

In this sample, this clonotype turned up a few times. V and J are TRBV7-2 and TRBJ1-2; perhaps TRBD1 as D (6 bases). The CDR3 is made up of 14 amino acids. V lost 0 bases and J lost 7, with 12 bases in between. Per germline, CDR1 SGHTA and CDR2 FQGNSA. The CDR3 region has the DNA TGTGCCAGCAGCTTAGCGGGGGCGGCGGGTGGCTACACCTTC. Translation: CASSLAGAAGGYTF.

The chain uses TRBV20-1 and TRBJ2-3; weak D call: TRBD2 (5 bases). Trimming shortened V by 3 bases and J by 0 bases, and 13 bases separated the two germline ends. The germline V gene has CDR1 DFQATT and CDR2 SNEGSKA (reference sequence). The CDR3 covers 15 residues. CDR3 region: CSARGLAVSTDTQYF. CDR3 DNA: TGCAGTGCTAGGGGTCTAGCTGTTAGCACAGATACGCAGTATTTT.

The DNA for the CDR3 is TGCGCCAGCAGCCGGTGGACAGGGAAGACGGCCACCACAGATACGCAGTATTTT. This sequence encodes CASSRWTGKTATTDTQYF. This sequence joins TRBV5-1 and TRBJ2-3; 8 bases are shared with TRBD1. The CDR3 spans 18 residues. The V segment lost 4 bases and the J segment 2 bases; nucleotides outside the gene matches: 15. CDR1 SGHRS and CDR2 YFSETQ come from the germline V gene.

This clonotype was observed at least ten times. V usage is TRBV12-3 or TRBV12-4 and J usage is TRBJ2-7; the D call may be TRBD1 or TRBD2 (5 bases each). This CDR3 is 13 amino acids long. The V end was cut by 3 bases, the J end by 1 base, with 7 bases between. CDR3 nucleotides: TGTGCCAGCAGTTTCGGGGCATCCTACGAGCAGTACTTC. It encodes CASSFGASYEQYF.

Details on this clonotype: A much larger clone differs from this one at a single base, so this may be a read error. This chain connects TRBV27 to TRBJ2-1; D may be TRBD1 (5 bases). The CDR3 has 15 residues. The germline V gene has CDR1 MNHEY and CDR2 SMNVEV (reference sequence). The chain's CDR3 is CASSLGVYWGNGQFF. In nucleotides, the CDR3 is TGTGCCAGCAGTTTAGGAGTATACTGGGGCAATGGGCAGTTCTTC.